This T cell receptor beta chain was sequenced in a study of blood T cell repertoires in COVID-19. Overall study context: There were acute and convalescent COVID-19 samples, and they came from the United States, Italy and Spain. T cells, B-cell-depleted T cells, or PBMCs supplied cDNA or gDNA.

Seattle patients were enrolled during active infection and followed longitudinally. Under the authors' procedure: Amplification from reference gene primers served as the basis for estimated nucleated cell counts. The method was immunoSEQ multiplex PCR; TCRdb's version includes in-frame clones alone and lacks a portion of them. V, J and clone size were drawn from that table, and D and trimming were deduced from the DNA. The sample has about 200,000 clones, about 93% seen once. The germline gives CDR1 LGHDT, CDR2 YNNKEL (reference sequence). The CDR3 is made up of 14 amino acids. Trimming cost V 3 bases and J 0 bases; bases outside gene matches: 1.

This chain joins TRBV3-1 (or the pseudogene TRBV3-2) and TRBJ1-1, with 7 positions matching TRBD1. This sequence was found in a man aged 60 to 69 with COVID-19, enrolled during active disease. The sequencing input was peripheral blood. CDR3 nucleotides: TGTGCCAGCAGCCAGGGACAGTTGAACACTGAAGCTTTCTTT. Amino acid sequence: CASSQGQLNTEAFF.